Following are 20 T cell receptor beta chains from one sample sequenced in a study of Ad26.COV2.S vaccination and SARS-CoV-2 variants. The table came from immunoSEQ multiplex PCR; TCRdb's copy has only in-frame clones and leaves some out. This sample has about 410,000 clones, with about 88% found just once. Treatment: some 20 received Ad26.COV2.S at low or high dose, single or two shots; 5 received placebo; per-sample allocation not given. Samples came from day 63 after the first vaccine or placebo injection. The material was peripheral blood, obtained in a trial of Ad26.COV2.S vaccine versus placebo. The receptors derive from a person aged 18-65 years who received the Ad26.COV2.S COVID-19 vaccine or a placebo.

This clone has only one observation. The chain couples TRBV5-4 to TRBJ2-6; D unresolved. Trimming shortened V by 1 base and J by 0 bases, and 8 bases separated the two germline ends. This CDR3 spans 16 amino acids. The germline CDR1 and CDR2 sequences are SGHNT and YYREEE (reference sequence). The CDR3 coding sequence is TGTGCCAGCAGCTTGATTGGGCGCTCTGGGGCCAACGTCCTGACTTTC. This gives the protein CASSLIGRSGANVLTF.

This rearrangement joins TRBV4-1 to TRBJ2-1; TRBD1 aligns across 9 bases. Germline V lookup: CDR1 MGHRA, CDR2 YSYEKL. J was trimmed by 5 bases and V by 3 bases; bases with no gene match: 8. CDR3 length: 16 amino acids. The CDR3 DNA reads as TGCGCCAGCAGCCAGAGAACAGGGGGCAGTCACAATGAGCAGTTCTTC. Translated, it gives CASSQRTGGSHNEQFF.

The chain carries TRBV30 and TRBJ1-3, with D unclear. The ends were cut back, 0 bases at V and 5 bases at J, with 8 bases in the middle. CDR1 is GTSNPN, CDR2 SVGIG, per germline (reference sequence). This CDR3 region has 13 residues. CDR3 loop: CAWSVGQRNTIYF. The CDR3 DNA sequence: TGTGCCTGGAGTGTAGGCCAGCGAAACACCATATATTTT.

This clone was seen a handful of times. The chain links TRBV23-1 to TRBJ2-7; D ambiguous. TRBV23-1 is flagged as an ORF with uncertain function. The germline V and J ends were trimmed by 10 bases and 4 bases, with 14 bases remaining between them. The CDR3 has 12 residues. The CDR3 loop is CATVPLAYEQYF. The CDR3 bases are TGCGCCACCGTGCCCTTAGCTTACGAGCAGTACTTC.

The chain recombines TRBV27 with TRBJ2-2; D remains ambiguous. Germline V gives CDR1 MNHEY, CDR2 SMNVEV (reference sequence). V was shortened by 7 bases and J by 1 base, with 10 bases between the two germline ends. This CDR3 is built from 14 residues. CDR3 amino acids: CASTETLNTGELFF. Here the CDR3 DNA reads TGTGCCAGCACTGAGACATTGAACACCGGGGAGCTGTTTTTT.

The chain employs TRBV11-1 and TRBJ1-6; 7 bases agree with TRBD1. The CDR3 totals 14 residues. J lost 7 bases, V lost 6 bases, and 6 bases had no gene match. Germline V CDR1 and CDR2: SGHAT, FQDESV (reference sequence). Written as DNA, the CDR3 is TGTGCCAGCAGTTGGGGGACAGCCAATTCACCCCTCCACTTT. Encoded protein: CASSWGTANSPLHF. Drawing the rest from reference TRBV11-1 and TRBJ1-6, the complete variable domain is EAEVAQSPRYKITEKSQAVAFWCDPISGHATLYWYRQILGQGPELLVQFQDESVVDDSQLPKDRFSAERLKGVDSTLKIQPAELGDSAMYLCASSWGTANSPLHFGNGTRLTVT.

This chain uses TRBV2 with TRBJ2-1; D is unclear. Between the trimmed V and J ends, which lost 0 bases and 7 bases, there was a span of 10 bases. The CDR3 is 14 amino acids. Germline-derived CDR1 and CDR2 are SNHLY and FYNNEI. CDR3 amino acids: CASSEALQENEQFF. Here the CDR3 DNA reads TGTGCCAGCAGTGAAGCGCTTCAAGAAAATGAGCAGTTCTTC.

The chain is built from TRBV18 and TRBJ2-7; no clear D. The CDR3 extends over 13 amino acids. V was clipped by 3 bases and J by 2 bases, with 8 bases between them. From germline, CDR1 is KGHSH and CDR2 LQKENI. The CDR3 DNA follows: TGTGCCAGCTCACCGGACGGAACCTACGAGCAGTACTTC. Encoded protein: CASSPDGTYEQYF.

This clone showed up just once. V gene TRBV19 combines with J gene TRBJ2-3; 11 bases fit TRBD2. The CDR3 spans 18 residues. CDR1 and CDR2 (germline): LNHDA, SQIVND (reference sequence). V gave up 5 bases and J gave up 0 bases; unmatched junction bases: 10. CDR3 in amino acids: CASSVSIAGGTSTDTQYF. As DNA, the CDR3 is TGTGCCAGTAGTGTCTCCATAGCGGGAGGGACTAGCACAGATACGCAGTATTTT.

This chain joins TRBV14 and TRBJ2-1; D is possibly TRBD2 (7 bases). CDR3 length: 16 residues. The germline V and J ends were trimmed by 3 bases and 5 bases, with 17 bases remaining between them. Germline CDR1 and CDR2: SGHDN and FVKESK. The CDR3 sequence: CASSHTRGGVNNEQFF. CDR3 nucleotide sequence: TGTGCCAGCAGCCACACAAGGGGGGGTGTTAACAATGAGCAGTTCTTC.

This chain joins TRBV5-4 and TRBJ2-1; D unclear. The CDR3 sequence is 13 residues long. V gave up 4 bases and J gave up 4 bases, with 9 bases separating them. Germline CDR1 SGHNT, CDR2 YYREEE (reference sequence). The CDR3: CASSLNEYNEQFF. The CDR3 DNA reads TGTGCCAGCAGCCTGAATGAGTACAATGAGCAGTTCTTC.

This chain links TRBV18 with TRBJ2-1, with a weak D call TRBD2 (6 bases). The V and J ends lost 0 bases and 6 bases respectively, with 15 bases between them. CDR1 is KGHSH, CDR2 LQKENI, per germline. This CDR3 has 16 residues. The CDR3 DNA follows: TGTGCCAGCTCACCACCGAACGGGAGAGTGGTCAATGAGCAGTTCTTC. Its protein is CASSPPNGRVVNEQFF.

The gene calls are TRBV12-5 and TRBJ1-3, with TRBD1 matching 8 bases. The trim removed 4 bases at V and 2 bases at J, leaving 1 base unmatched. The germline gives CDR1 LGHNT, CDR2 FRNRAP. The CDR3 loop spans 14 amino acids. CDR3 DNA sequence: TGTGCTAGTGGTTGGACAGGGCCTGGAAACACCATATATTTT. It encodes CASGWTGPGNTIYF.

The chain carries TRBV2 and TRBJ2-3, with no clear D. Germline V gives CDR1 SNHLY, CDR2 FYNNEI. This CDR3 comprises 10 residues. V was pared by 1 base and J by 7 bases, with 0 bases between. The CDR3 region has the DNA TGTGCCAGCAGTGAAGATACGCAGTATTTT. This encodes CASSEDTQYF.

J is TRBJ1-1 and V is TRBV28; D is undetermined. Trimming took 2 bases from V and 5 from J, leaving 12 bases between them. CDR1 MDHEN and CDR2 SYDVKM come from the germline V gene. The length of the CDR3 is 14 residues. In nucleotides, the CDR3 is TGTGCCAGCAGTTTAGGCAACCCGAAGACTGAAGCTTTCTTT. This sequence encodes CASSLGNPKTEAFF.

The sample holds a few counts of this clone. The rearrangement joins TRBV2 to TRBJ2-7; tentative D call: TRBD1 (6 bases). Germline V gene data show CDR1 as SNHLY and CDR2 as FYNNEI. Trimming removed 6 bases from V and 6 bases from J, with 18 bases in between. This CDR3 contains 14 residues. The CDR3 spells CASRLGQALVEQYF. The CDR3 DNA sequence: TGTGCCAGCAGATTGGGACAAGCCCTAGTCGAGCAGTACTTC.

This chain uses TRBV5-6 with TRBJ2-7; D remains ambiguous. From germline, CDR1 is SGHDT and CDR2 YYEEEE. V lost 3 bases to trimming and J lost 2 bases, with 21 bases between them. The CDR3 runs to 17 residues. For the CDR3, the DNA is TGTGCCAGCAGCTCATTAGACTGGGTGGAAGGACCCTACGAGCAGTACTTC. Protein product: CASSSLDWVEGPYEQYF.

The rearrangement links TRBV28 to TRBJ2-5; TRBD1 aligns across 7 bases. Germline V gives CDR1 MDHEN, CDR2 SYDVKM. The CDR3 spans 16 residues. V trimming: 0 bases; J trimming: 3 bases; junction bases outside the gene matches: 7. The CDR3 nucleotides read TGTGCCAGCAGTTTATGGATGGGACAGAGAGAAGAGACCCAGTACTTC. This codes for CASSLWMGQREETQYF.

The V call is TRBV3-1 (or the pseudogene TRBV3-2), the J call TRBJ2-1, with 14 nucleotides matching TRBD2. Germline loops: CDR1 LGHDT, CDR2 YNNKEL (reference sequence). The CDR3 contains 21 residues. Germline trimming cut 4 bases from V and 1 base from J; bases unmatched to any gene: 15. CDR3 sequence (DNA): TGTGCCAGCAGCCGCTCGAGACTAGCGGGAGGGCCCGGTAGGTCCTACAATGAGCAGTTCTTC. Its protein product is CASSRSRLAGGPGRSYNEQFF.

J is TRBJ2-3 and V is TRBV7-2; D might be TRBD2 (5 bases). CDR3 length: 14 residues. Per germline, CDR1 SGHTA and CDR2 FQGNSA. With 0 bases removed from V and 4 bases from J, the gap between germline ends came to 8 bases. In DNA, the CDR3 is TGTGCCAGCAGCTTAGCAGGGAGTCCAGATACGCAGTATTTT. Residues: CASSLAGSPDTQYF.